Following are 12 T cell receptor beta chains from one sample sequenced in a study of CD4 and CD8 cells across lung adenocarcinoma regions. MiXCR was run by TCRdb on the PCR reads, yielding one entry per CDR3 protein. The sample yields about 25,000 distinct CDR3 sequences, approximately 51% seen once. What was sequenced was CD8+ T cells from the center of a lung tumor. These receptors all come from a male donor with lung adenocarcinoma. The CD4 and CD8 labels of this study may be unreliable.

Only a few counts were recorded for this clonotype. This CDR3 fails to terminate in the conserved phenylalanine or tryptophan, so it likely reflects a read error. No DNA is shown, since the ends of the CDR3 on it are uncertain; the CDR3 is the one TCRdb lists. V usage is TRBV6-1 and J usage is TRBJ2-6; TRBD1 was called by the table and not checked on the DNA. Including both end residues, the CDR3 is 8 amino acids long. The germline gives CDR1 MNHNS, CDR2 SASEGT. The chain's CDR3 is CASSLYRI.

The chain uses TRBV6-1 and TRBJ2-4; 8 nucleotides line up with TRBD2. After removal of 5 bases from V and 8 bases from J, the junction contained 23 bases not matched to a gene. This CDR3 contains 19 residues. The germline V gene has CDR1 MNHNS and CDR2 SASEGT. The DNA of the CDR3 is TGTGCCAGCAGTCCCCGGGAGGGGGGGGGGGGATTAGACCAAGACATTCAGTACTTC. Residues: CASSPREGGGGLDQDIQYF.

The J gene is TRBJ2-3, the V gene TRBV4-1; 8 bases align to TRBD2. V shed 3 bases, J shed 9 bases, and the junction held 17 bases outside the gene matches. The CDR3 spans 17 residues. Germline values: CDR1 MGHRA, CDR2 YSYEKL. The CDR3 coding sequence is TGCGCCAGCAGCCAGGGGATCGGGGGGGGGCCCCAAGAGACGCAGTATTTT. Translating gives CASSQGIGGGPQETQYF.

This chain connects TRBV27 to TRBJ2-5; 12 bases fit TRBD1. CDR3 length: 15 amino acids. Germline V gives CDR1 MNHEY, CDR2 SMNVEV (reference sequence). V lost 5 bases, J lost 5 bases, and 6 bases stayed unmatched. The CDR3 loop is CASSRGTGGRETQYF. DNA of the CDR3: TGTGCCAGCAGTAGGGGGACAGGGGGCCGGGAGACCCAGTACTTC.

The chain joins TRBV10-3 to TRBJ2-5, with D possibly called TRBD1 or TRBD2 (6 bases each). This CDR3 is built from 17 residues. Between the trimmed V and J ends, which lost 11 bases and 4 bases, there was a span of 29 bases. Germline values: CDR1 ENHRY, CDR2 SYGVKD. For the CDR3, the DNA is TGTGCCTCCAGGGCGGGATCCGGGACTCGGGACACAGAGACCCAGTACTTC. It specifies CASRAGSGTRDTETQYF.

The sample holds a few counts of this clonotype. The gene calls are TRBV6-1 and TRBJ1-4, with D possibly TRBD1 on 5 matching bases. The length of the CDR3 is 15 residues. The V and J ends lost 7 bases and 2 bases respectively, with 14 bases between them. Germline V gene sequence: CDR1 MNHNS, CDR2 SASEGT. The CDR3 bases are TGTGCCAGCAAGGCACAGGAGTCGACTAATGAAAAACTGTTTTTT. Its protein product is CASKAQESTNEKLFF.

The rearrangement uses TRBV6-1 and TRBJ2-1; 9 positions match TRBD2. The better agreement between TRBJ2-7 and the DNA end casts doubt on the J call. The CDR3 totals 15 residues. The germline V gene encodes CDR1 MNHNS and CDR2 SASEGT. The CDR3 region has the DNA TGTGCCAGCAGTGGCCGCGGGACTAGCTTCTACGAGCAGTACTTC. Protein sequence: CASSGRGTSFYEQYF.

Only a few counts were recorded for this clonotype. An end of the junction does not agree with germline; a read error may underlie this. The chain joins TRBV7-6 to TRBJ2-5; possible D gene TRBD1, 7 bases. The germline gives CDR1 SGHVS, CDR2 FNYEAQ. This CDR3 region has 15 residues. CDR3 region: CASNLVPGGRETQYF. The CDR3 DNA sequence: TGTGCCAGCAACTTAGTTCCAGGGGGGAGAGAGACCCAGTACTTC.

The rearrangement links TRBV3-1 to TRBJ2-2; D not certain. Trimming removed 4 bases from V and 7 bases from J, with 19 bases in between. Germline loops: CDR1 LGHDT, CDR2 YNNKEL (reference sequence). The CDR3 covers 16 residues. As DNA, the CDR3 is TGTGCCAGCAGCCTCTGGACCTTAAACAACGGCGGGGAGCTGTTTTTT. Translating it yields CASSLWTLNNGGELFF.

Comment on this clonotype: It may be a read error: a sequence one base away is much more abundant. V is TRBV10-2 and J is TRBJ2-1, with unresolved D. TRBJ2-7 explains the end of the DNA better; the J call may be wrong. The CDR3 length is 12 residues. Germline V gives CDR1 WSHSY, CDR2 SAAADI. The CDR3 is CASSEFNREQYF. The CDR3 coding sequence is TGCGCCAGCAGTGAGTTTAATCGTGAGCAGTACTTC.

The J gene is TRBJ2-5, the V gene TRBV6-1, with D possibly TRBD2 on 6 matching bases. The CDR3 consists of 13 residues. V was pared by 8 bases and J by 5 bases, with 15 bases between. Germline V CDR1 and CDR2: MNHNS, SASEGT. CDR3 region: CASRPPGVETQYF. The CDR3 nucleotides read TGTGCCAGCCGGCCCCCGGGGGTCGAGACCCAGTACTTC.

This clonotype appeared a few times. This chain connects TRBV10-3 to TRBJ2-3, with D perhaps given as TRBD1 or TRBD2 (5 bases each). The CDR3 has 14 residues. CDR1 is ENHRY and CDR2 is SYGVKD in the germline V gene. V lost 10 bases and J 2 bases, leaving 16 bases between the germline ends. The CDR3 loop is CATQPPGTTDTQYF. DNA of the CDR3: TGTGCCACTCAACCTCCCGGGACCACAGATACGCAGTATTTT.